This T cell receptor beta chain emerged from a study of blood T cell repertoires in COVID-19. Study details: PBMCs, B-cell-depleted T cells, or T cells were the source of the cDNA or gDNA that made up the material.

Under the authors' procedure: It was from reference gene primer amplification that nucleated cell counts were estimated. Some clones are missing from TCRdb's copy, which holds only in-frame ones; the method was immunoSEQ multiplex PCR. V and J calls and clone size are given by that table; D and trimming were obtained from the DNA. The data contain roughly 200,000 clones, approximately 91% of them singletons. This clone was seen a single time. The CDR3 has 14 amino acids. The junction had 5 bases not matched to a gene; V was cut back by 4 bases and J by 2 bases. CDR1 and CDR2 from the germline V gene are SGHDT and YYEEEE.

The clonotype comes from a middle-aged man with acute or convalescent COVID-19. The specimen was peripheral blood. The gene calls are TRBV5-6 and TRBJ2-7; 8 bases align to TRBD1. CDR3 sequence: CASSEDRATYEQYF. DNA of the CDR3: TGTGCCAGCAGCGAGGACAGGGCCACCTACGAGCAGTACTTC.